This T cell receptor (beta chain) derives from a study of cytomegalovirus exposure and HLA in healthy donors. Study-wide results and limits: It was in a later analysis that TCR association rates were seen to vary by HLA locus, highest for DRB1 and lowest for HLA-C. There were a few CMV-associated chains whose specificity for CMV antigens was confirmed in vitro. An analysis done earlier found most TCR beta V segments productive about 87% or about 30% of the time.

The PCR ran on 60 Vbeta and 13 Jbeta primers. Here immunoSEQ multiplex PCR was the method, and the copy in TCRdb shows in-frame clones only, minus some. In the table there are about 150,000 clones, nearly 80% of which are singletons. This CDR3 spans 14 amino acids. The trim removed 4 bases at V and 5 bases at J, leaving 10 bases unmatched. Germline V lookup: CDR1 GTSNPN, CDR2 SVGIG (reference sequence). Regarding this clone: The antigen remains undetermined.

The sequence derives from a man aged 25-45 years in good health and CMV-seropositive. Sample: PBMCs. The chain links TRBV30 to TRBJ2-5, with 7 bases identical to TRBD2. The CDR3 loop reads CAWKAWLGGETQYF. The CDR3 nucleotides read TGTGCCTGGAAGGCCTGGCTGGGAGGGGAGACCCAGTACTTC.